The 4 T cell receptor beta chains below were found in one sample sequenced in a study of blood T cell repertoires in COVID-19. Here immunoSEQ multiplex PCR was the method, and the copy in TCRdb shows in-frame clones only, minus some. The data contain about 360,000 clones, 70% to 90% of them singletons. The sequenced material came from peripheral blood. The receptors were gathered from a human donor in a cohort sampled during active COVID-19.

The gene calls are TRBV28 and TRBJ1-5; 10 bases align to TRBD1. The V gene end was trimmed by 6 bases and the J gene end by 0 bases; junction bases not matched to a gene: 5. The germline CDR1 and CDR2 sequences are MDHEN and SYDVKM. The CDR3 spans 16 residues. The CDR3 protein is CASRWDRGYSNQPQHF. DNA for the CDR3: TGTGCCAGCAGGTGGGACAGGGGCTATAGCAATCAGCCCCAGCATTTT.

The V gene is TRBV5-1, the J gene TRBJ2-1, with D possibly being TRBD1 (6 bases). The CDR3 length is 14 residues. From germline, CDR1 is SGHRS and CDR2 YFSETQ. V was cut by 4 bases and J by 7 bases, with 15 bases left in between. The CDR3 region is CASSAHRDGNEQFF. In nucleotides, the CDR3 is TGCGCCAGCAGCGCCCACAGGGATGGGAATGAGCAGTTCTTC.

This chain links TRBV28 with TRBJ2-7; 7 positions agree with TRBD1. Germline CDR1 and CDR2: MDHEN and SYDVKM. This CDR3 has 13 amino acids. Trimming removed 8 bases from V and 2 bases from J; junction bases left unmatched: 6. The CDR3 here is CASHRQGAYEQYF. The CDR3 DNA sequence: TGTGCCAGCCATAGACAGGGAGCCTACGAGCAGTACTTC. Based on the CDR3 plus reference TRBV28 and TRBJ2-7, the full variable domain is DVKVTQSSRYLVKRTGEKVFLECVQDMDHENMFWYRQDPGLGLRLIYFSYDVKMKEKGDIPEGYSVSREKKERFSLILESASTNQTSMYLCASHRQGAYEQYFGPGTRLTVT.

This clone has just one count. The chain combines TRBV30 with TRBJ1-4; D may be TRBD1 (5 bases). Germline V gene data show CDR1 as GTSNPN and CDR2 as SVGIG (reference sequence). Trimming shortened V by 4 bases and J by 5 bases, and 14 bases separated the two germline ends. This CDR3 is 14 amino acids long. Here the CDR3 reads CAWTPTGPNEKLFF. The CDR3 DNA reads TGTGCCTGGACTCCAACAGGCCCGAATGAAAAACTGTTTTTT.